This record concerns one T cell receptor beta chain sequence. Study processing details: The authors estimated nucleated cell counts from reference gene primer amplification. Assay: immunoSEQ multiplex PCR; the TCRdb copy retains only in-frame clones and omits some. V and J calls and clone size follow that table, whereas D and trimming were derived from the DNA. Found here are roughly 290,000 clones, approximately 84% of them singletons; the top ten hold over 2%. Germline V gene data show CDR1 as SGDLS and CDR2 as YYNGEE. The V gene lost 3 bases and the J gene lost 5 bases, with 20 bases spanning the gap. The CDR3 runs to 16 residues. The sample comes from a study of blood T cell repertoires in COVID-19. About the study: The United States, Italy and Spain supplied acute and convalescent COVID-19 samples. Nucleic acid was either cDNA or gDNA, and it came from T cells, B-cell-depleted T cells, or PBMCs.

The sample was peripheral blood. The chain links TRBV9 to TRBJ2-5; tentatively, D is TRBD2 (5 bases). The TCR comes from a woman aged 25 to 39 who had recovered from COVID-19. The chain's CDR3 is CASSGGSLYRWETQYF. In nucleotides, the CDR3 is TGTGCCAGCAGCGGAGGGAGCCTCTATCGGTGGGAGACCCAGTACTTC.